This paragraph covers one T cell receptor (beta chain) sequence. There is no known antigen for this receptor. Per-base quality was not reported, and no clone a single base away is much larger than it. The data stem from a study of shared clonotypes between healthy human individuals (dated by TCRdb to the early 2020s). Some background on the complete study: Three men and two women, aged 18 to 49 years, made up the cohort. For each donor, CD4 naive and CD4 memory were each given three plates, CD8 naive was given two plates, and CD8 memory was given one plate. To estimate repertoire size and how much clonotype sharing occurs between individuals, the study deeply sequenced the blood TCR repertoires of roughly 5 healthy adults. Different laboratories and diverse techniques were used to prepare libraries and sequence TCR repertoires, to increase sequencing depth and limit assay-specific biases. Per donor, leukapheresis produced somewhere between about 0.94 and 9 billion PBMCs.

Overall study outcomes, separate from this receptor: Only blood was sampled, and tissue TCR repertoires likely differ from those in blood. Compared with non-shared clonotypes, the clonotypes found in all four sorted-subset donors had higher generation probabilities. Larger estimated clonotype richness was generally found for naive subsets than for memory subsets. Sharing across a handful of donors was observed for roughly 5.4% of naive CD4, under 4% of naive CD8, 2% to 2.5% of memory CD4, and around 0.4% of memory CD8 clonotypes. Pairwise subsampling indicated that sequencing depth was expected to affect the degree of clonotype sharing among donors. Because the study included a small number of donors, the genetic and exposure-history diversity represented was limited. Rarefaction of sorted-subset datasets indicated incomplete sequencing despite the large sequencing depth.

Using the deep immunoSEQ assay, multiplex PCR amplified TCR CDR3 regions from genomic DNA. Extracted genomic DNA from each cell subset was spread evenly across all wells of several immunoSEQ 96-well plates, with each plate serving as a replicate. For sorted subsets, each replicate PCR was loaded with about 0.2 ug genomic DNA, equivalent to about 30,000 T cell genomes. Purified libraries were measured with a Qubit 3.0 fluorometer, size-checked on a Bioanalyzer 2100, and measured again with the KAPA Library Quantification kit. Every immunoSEQ 96-well plate was sequenced on a separate single-read 150-cycle Illumina NextSeq 550 flow cell. The paper's data handling went like this. Because the immunoSEQ output held only junctional sequences and lacked quality scores, the filtering could not match the filtering applied to full-length reads. To assign V/J genes and CDR3, sequences were annotated against IMGT germline references using PyIR, a Python wrapper for IgBLAST v1.9. Any read was removed if the V/J assignment was weak (E-value above 1e-6), the CDR3 was missing, or the read contained stop codons, out-of-frame junctions, or ambiguous translated residues. V3J clonotypes were defined by identical inferred V gene, J gene, and CDR3 amino acid sequence. Percentage overlap between repertoires was computed as shared unique clonotypes divided by the size of the smaller repertoire. Three approaches were used to assess repertoire richness: RTK rarefaction, the Chao1 estimator, and Recon v2.1 estimates of unobserved clonotypes. For all TCRbeta clonotypes obtained by the gDNA method from a few donors, generation probabilities were computed with OLGA. In TCRdb, the immuneACCESS table is reduced to in-frame sequences with V and J assigned. These tables do not hold every clone; where another copy was compared, an unresolved V gene accounts for under half, and the others remain unexplained. The DNA was the basis for D and trimming; V, J and clone size are from that table. This sample is represented by around 1,000,000 clones; approximately 80% of them were singletons. The ten most abundant clones make up roughly 0.83% of the sample.

The junction shows trimming of 4 bases on V and 8 bases on J, plus 14 bases between the germline ends. Sequences MGHRA (CDR1) and YSYEKL (CDR2) are obtained from the germline V gene. From the cysteine up to the phenylalanine, the CDR3 has a length of 13 residues. Only the CDR3 DNA is retained, 39 bases long and in frame from the first base. The donors were healthy, HIV-negative adults with no recently reported acute infections or vaccinations. All donors were Caucasian adults living in Nashville, Tennessee, USA. CD4+ T cells were enriched through magnetic negative selection, after which naive cells were positively selected on CD45RA and the remaining negative fraction served as the memory subset. Blood was collected by leukapheresis, and PBMCs were isolated by Ficoll-Histopaque density gradient centrifugation and then cryopreserved in liquid nitrogen vapor phase. Purity and quantity of every magnetically sorted T cell population were checked by analytical flow cytometry. Each sorted fraction had its genomic DNA isolated and then quantified by UV absorbance on a Nanodrop 2000c.

This receptor was identified in a man aged 18 to 29 in good health. Some clones in this sample may be carry-over from other donors' samples. Sequenced sample: memory CD4+ T cells from PBMCs. Explained via the paper, the cell subset or site label denotes: CD45RA-negative fraction. The chain is encoded by TRBV4-1 joined to TRBJ2-5; perhaps TRBD1 is the D gene, with 6 bases matching. At the DNA level, the sequence is TGCGCCAGCAGCCTCACAGGGCTCGACACCCAGTACTTC. It translates to CASSLTGLDTQYF.